This T cell receptor (beta chain) was obtained from a study of CD8 T cells in ankylosing spondylitis. Broader study findings: Ankylosing spondylitis blood appeared to be characterized by a TCR beta motif of about 8 highly homologous variants. Disease-associated clones were CD8+ and fairly uncommon in peripheral blood.

This clonotype was seen only a few times. Its antigen is as yet unknown. V was cut by 8 bases and J by 0 bases, with 17 bases left in between. CDR1 is DFQATT and CDR2 is SNEGSKA in the germline V gene (reference sequence). CDR3 size: 14 residues. TCRdb processed the 5' RACE reads anew with MiXCR; each CDR3 protein has one entry. The table has about 400,000 distinct CDR3 sequences, around 20% seen once. The source is a male donor with ankylosing spondylitis. What was sequenced was blood, either unsorted or a sorted T cell fraction (not recorded which). The chain joins TRBV20-1 to TRBJ2-7; maybe TRBD2 (6 bases). CDR3 sequence: CSPTHRGNSYEQYF. Written as DNA, the CDR3 is TGCAGTCCCACCCACCGGGGGAACTCCTACGAGCAGTACTTC.